This T cell receptor beta chain stems from a study of CD8 T cells in Susac syndrome. Germline lookup yields CDR1 MNHEY and CDR2 SVGEGT. The V and J ends lost 2 bases and 4 bases respectively, with 14 bases between them. The CDR3 extends over 15 amino acids. CD8+ and CD4+ T cells from blood underwent TCR beta sequencing, which was carried out in a high-throughput format. The authors negatively isolated CD8+ and CD4+ T cells and FACS-enriched TEMRA cells. As for this clonotype: The antigen remains undetermined.

Reverse transcription used roughly 0.5 to 1 ug RNA and random hexamers. The immunoSEQ assay covered 54 Vbeta and 13 Jbeta segments for CDR3. TCRdb processed the immunoSEQ multiplex PCR reads anew with MiXCR; each CDR3 protein has one entry. This sample has 90,000 to 150,000 distinct CDR3 sequences, with 85% to 95% found just once. Overall study results and limits: It was acknowledged in the study that its TCR sequencing and HLA analysis involved a relatively small number of individuals.

Sequences were obtained from CD8+ T cells from PBMCs. The TCR originated in a human donor in good health. This sequence joins TRBV6-2 or TRBV6-3 and TRBJ1-1; no definite D call. CDR3 in DNA: TGTGCCAGCAGTTACGGCATACGGTCTGGCACTGAAGCTTTCTTT. Translating it yields CASSYGIRSGTEAFF.